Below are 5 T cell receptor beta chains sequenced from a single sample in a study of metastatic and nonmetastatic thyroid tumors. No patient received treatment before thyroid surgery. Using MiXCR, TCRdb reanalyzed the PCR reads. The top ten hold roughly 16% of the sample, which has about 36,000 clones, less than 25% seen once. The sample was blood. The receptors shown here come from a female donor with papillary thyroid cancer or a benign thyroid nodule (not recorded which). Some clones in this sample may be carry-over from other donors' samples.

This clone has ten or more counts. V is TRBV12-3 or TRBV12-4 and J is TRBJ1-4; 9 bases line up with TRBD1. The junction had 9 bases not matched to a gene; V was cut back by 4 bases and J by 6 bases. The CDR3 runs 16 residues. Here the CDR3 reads CASSSTTGGADEKLFF. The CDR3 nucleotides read TGTGCCAGCAGTTCCACTACAGGGGGCGCGGATGAAAAACTGTTTTTT.

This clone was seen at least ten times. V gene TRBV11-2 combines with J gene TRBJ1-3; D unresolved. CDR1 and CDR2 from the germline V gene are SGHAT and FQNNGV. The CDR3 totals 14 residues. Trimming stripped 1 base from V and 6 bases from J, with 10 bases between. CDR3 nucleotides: TGTGCCAGCAGCTTAGTGGGCAGGAAAAACACCATATATTTT. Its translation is CASSLVGRKNTIYF. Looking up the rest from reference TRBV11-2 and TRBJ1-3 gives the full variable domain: EAGVAQSPRYKIIEKRQSVAFWCNPISGHATLYWYQQILGQGPKLLIQFQNNGVVDDSQLPKDRFSAERLKGVDSTLKIQPAKLEDSAVYLCASSLVGRKNTIYFGEGSWLTVV.

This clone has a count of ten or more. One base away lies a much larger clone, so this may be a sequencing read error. The CDR3 coding sequence is TGTGCCAGATCGAGCCTAGCGGGAGGGCTGGGTACGCAGCAGTACTTC. This gives the protein CARSSLAGGLGTQQYF. This sequence joins TRBV2 and TRBJ2-7, with TRBD2 matching over 12 bases. The CDR3 has 16 amino acids. Losses at the gene ends were 9 bases for V and 8 bases for J; bases not matched to a gene: 17. Per germline, CDR1 SNHLY and CDR2 FYNNEI.

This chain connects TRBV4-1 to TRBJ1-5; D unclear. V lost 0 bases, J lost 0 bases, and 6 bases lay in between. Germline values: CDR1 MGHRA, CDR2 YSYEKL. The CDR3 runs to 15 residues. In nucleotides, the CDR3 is TGCGCCAGCAGCCAAGATATATTTAGCAATCAGCCCCAGCATTTT. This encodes CASSQDIFSNQPQHF.

This CDR3 reads CSAYPRGLAGVHEQFF. In DNA, the CDR3 is TGCAGTGCCTATCCCCGGGGACTAGCGGGAGTCCATGAGCAGTTCTTC. The chain links TRBV20-1 to TRBJ2-1, with TRBD2 identical over 14 bases. Trimming removed 6 bases from V and 8 bases from J; junction bases left unmatched: 12. CDR1 is DFQATT and CDR2 is SNEGSKA in the germline V gene (reference sequence). The CDR3 loop spans 16 amino acids.